This T cell receptor (beta chain) originates from a study of cytomegalovirus exposure and HLA in healthy donors. Primers included in the PCR were 60 Vbeta and 13 Jbeta primers. Using immunoSEQ multiplex PCR, the repertoire was profiled, and TCRdb retains in-frame clones only, with some absent. Among 74,000 or so clones listed, 55% to 80% were seen once. The CDR3 length is 14 residues. From germline, CDR1 is SGHRS and CDR2 YFSETQ. J lost 6 bases, V lost 4 bases, and 3 bases had no gene match. The sequence derives from a woman aged 25 to 39 in good health and CMV-seronegative. The sequencing sample was made of PBMCs. The chain joins TRBV5-1 to TRBJ2-2; the match to TRBD1 covers 10 bases. In nucleotides, the CDR3 is TGCGCCAGCAGCGAAGGGACAGGGGCCGGGGAGCTGTTTTTT. It is translated as CASSEGTGAGELFF.